This T cell receptor beta chain was captured by sequencing in a study of T cell repertoires in cytomegalovirus infection. A single count supports this clonotype. Its antigen remains unidentified. General study findings and limits: There were carriers of CMV plus the relevant HLA, and cumulative public TCR beta family frequency identified them.

MiXCR, run by TCRdb on the reads, gives a single entry per CDR3 protein. Altogether about 490,000 distinct CDR3 sequences are present, about 30% being singletons, with the ten largest covering roughly 13%. Germline V gene sequence: CDR1 SQVTM, CDR2 ANQGSEA. This CDR3 is 10 amino acids long. The chain uses TRBV29-1 and TRBJ2-1; D ambiguous. The material sequenced was PBMCs. The origin of this receptor is a human donor in good health (CMV status not recorded). Some clones in this sample may be carry-over from other donors' samples. The chain's CDR3 is CGALASEQFF. For the CDR3, the DNA is TGCGGAGCCTTGGCCTCTGAGCAGTTCTTC.